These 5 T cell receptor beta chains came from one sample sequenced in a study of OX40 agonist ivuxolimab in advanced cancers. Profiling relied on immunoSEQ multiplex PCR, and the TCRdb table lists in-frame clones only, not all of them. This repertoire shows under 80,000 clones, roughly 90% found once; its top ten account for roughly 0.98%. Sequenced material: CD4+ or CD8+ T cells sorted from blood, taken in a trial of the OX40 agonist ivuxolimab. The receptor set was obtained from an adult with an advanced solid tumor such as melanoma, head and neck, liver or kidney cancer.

CDR3 region: CASSLTENTEAFF. The CDR3 DNA reads as TGTGCCAGCAGCCTGACAGAGAACACTGAAGCTTTCTTT. This sequence joins TRBV7-8 and TRBJ1-1; TRBD1 is a possible D gene (5 bases). V shed 5 bases and J shed 1 base, with 8 bases lying between them. Germline CDR1 SGHVS, CDR2 FQNEAQ. The CDR3 has 13 amino acids. The variable domain in full, completed from reference TRBV7-8 and TRBJ1-1, reads GAGVSQSPRYKVAKRGQDVALRCDPISGHVSLFWYQQALGQGPEFLTYFQNEAQLDKSGLPSDRFFAERPEGSVSTLKIQRTQQEDSAVYLCASSLTENTEAFFGQGTRLTVV.

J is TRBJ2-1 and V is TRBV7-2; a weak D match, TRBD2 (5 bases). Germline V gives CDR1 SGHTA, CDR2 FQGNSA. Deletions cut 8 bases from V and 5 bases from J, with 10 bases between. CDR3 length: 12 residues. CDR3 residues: CASDPGDNEQFF. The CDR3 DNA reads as TGTGCCAGCGACCCCGGGGACAATGAGCAGTTCTTC.

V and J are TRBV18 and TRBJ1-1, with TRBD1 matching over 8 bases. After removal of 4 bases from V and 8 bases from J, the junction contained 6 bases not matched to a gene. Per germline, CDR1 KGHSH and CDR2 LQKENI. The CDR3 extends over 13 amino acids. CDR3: CASSLWTGWEAFF. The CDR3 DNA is TGTGCCAGCTCACTCTGGACAGGGTGGGAAGCTTTCTTT.

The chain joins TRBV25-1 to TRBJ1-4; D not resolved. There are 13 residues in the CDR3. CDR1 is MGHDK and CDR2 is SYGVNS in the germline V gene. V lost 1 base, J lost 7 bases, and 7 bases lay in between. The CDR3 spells CASSEWRFEKLFF. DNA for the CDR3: TGTGCCAGCAGTGAATGGCGATTTGAAAAACTGTTTTTT.

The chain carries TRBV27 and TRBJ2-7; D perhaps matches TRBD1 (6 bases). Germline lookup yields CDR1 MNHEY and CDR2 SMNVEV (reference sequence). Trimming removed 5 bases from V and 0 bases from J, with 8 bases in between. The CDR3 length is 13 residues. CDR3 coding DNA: TGTGCCAGCAGTACAGGGTCCTCCTACGAGCAGTACTTC. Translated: CASSTGSSYEQYF.